The 27 T cell receptor beta chains below were found in one sample sequenced in a study of regulatory T cells in long-lasting Graves disease. Time point here: persistent/refractory GD, antithyroid drugs over 5 years with positive TRAb. RNA extracted from PBMCs served as the sequencing template. Researchers made TCR beta libraries by using iRepertoire HTBI primers and running Arm-PCR on CDR3 regions. From the multiplex PCR reads, TCRdb called clonotypes with MiXCR, one entry per CDR3 protein. The sample carries about 470,000 distinct CDR3 sequences, about 22% recorded once. Specimen: peripheral blood mononuclear cells (PBMCs), collected when the disease was refractory, from a patient treated with antithyroid drugs. These TCRs come from a female donor with Graves disease.

This clonotype was counted only a few times. The chain employs TRBV29-1 and TRBJ1-2; possible D gene TRBD1, 6 bases. CDR3 length: 15 residues. Germline V CDR1 and CDR2: SQVTM, ANQGSEA. V lost 2 bases to trimming and J lost 9 bases, with 22 bases between them. The CDR3, as DNA: TGCAGCGTTGAATGGAATGGTTGGGGGGGGCAGAGCTACACCTTC. Translation: CSVEWNGWGGQSYTF. Combining the CDR3 with reference TRBV29-1 and TRBJ1-2 gives the whole variable domain SAVISQKPSRDICQRGTSLTIQCQVDSQVTMMFWYRQQPGQSLTLIATANQGSEATYESGFVIDKFPISRPNLTFSTLTVSNMSPEDSSIYLCSVEWNGWGGQSYTFGSGTRLTVV.

This clonotype was detected only a few times. The chain joins TRBV18 to TRBJ2-7; D is ambiguous. Germline CDR1 and CDR2: KGHSH and LQKENI. Trimming removed 1 base from V and 4 bases from J, with 11 bases in between. This CDR3 is built from 14 residues. The CDR3 region is CASSPQELLYEQYF. The CDR3 region has the DNA TGTGCCAGCTCACCACAAGAGCTCCTGTACGAGCAGTACTTC.

This clonotype was found many times. This sequence joins TRBV7-9 and TRBJ2-2; D ambiguous. V shed 1 base and J shed 2 bases, with 5 bases lying between them. This CDR3 is 14 amino acids long. The germline CDR1 and CDR2 sequences are SEHNR and FQNEAQ (reference sequence). For the CDR3, the DNA is TGTGCCAGCAGCTTAGGGTCTAACACCGGGGAGCTGTTTTTT. Protein product: CASSLGSNTGELFF.

This clonotype was seen at least ten times. The V gene is TRBV18, the J gene TRBJ2-1; D not certain. This CDR3 contains 12 residues. Germline CDR1 reads KGHSH; CDR2 reads LQKENI. The V gene lost 3 bases and the J gene lost 4 bases, with 4 bases spanning the gap. The CDR3 DNA sequence: TGTGCCAGCTCACCTGGGTACAATGAGCAGTTCTTC. Its protein product is CASSPGYNEQFF.

This clonotype was detected ten times or more. The J gene is TRBJ2-5, the V gene TRBV3-1, with 12 bases that match TRBD2. Trimming at V came to 2 bases and at J to 4 bases, leaving 2 bases not matched to a gene. Germline CDR1 and CDR2: LGHDT and YNNKEL (reference sequence). CDR3 length: 15 residues. The CDR3 region has the DNA TGTGCCAGCAGCCAACTACTAGCGGGAGGAGAGACCCAGTACTTC. Its protein is CASSQLLAGGETQYF.

This clonotype was counted many times. V and J are TRBV28 and TRBJ2-7; 9 nucleotides agree with TRBD1. Losses at the gene ends were 6 bases for V and 3 bases for J; bases not matched to a gene: 3. The CDR3 has 13 residues. Germline CDR1 MDHEN, CDR2 SYDVKM. The CDR3 region has the DNA TGTGCCAGCAGGGGACAGGGATTCTACGAGCAGTACTTC. Its translation: CASRGQGFYEQYF.

The V and J genes are TRBV27 and TRBJ2-5, with TRBD1 matching 9 bases. This CDR3 comprises 15 residues. The V and J ends lost 4 bases and 5 bases, in that order; junction bases with no gene match: 8. Germline CDR1 and CDR2: MNHEY and SMNVEV (reference sequence). Here the CDR3 DNA reads TGTGCCAGCAGTTCGAACACAGGGGGCGGGGAGACCCAGTACTTC. It translates to CASSSNTGGGETQYF.

This clonotype came up a few times. The gene calls are TRBV4-3 and TRBJ2-7, with TRBD2 matching over 8 bases. The CDR3 has 14 residues. Germline CDR1 LGHNA, CDR2 YSLEER. V was clipped by 2 bases and J by 0 bases; unmatched bases: 0. The CDR3 sequence is CASSQTSGSYEQYF. DNA of the CDR3: TGCGCCAGCAGCCAAACTAGCGGCTCCTACGAGCAGTACTTC.

This clonotype was counted many times. The DNA of the CDR3 is TGCAGTGCTAGAGTGACGGGAAGGAGAGAGACCCAGTACTTC. Residues: CSARVTGRRETQYF. This rearrangement joins TRBV20-1 to TRBJ2-5; D may be TRBD2 (5 bases). Germline loops: CDR1 DFQATT, CDR2 SNEGSKA (reference sequence). CDR3 size: 14 residues. Trimming pared 1 base from V and 4 bases from J, leaving 13 bases between.

The chain is built from TRBV6-2 or TRBV6-3 and TRBJ2-5, with D maybe TRBD1 (7 bases). The CDR3 consists of 15 residues. V shed 5 bases and J shed 9 bases, with 22 bases lying between them. Germline V gene sequence: CDR1 MNHEY, CDR2 SVGEGT. CDR3 bases: TGTGCCAGCAGTAACGGGGGCAGCTCTCAGGGGGCCCAGTACTTC. It yields the protein CASSNGGSSQGAQYF.

The chain recombines TRBV6-5 with TRBJ1-1; D gene ambiguous. Looked up from germline, CDR1 is MNHEY and CDR2 is SVGAGI. This CDR3 has 13 residues. V was pared by 2 bases and J by 5 bases, with 9 bases between. The CDR3 sequence is CASSYEGWTEAFF. DNA for the CDR3: TGTGCCAGCAGTTACGAGGGCTGGACTGAAGCTTTCTTT.

In this sample, this clonotype turned up many times. The gene calls are TRBV12-3 or TRBV12-4 and TRBJ1-1, with D perhaps TRBD1 (6 bases). Trimming shortened V by 2 bases and J by 5 bases, and 12 bases separated the two germline ends. This CDR3 spans 14 amino acids. The CDR3 reads CASSLTGPETEAFF. In nucleotides, the CDR3 is TGTGCCAGCAGTTTAACAGGGCCGGAGACTGAAGCTTTCTTT.

The rearrangement links TRBV12-3 or TRBV12-4 to TRBJ2-2; 8 positions agree with TRBD1. Trimming cost V 6 bases and J 6 bases; bases outside gene matches: 6. There are 14 residues in the CDR3. The chain's CDR3 is CASRTTRGPGELFF. DNA of the CDR3: TGTGCCAGCAGGACTACCAGGGGGCCCGGGGAGCTGTTTTTT.

This clonotype turned up a few times. The chain employs TRBV24-1 and TRBJ1-2, with D perhaps TRBD1 (5 bases). The CDR3 sequence is 11 residues long. The V gene's germline CDR1 is KGHDR and CDR2 SFDVKD. The V end was cut by 9 bases, the J end by 7 bases, with 11 bases between. The CDR3 DNA is TGTGCCACCGGGGACGGCTCTGGCTACACCTTC. The encoded protein is CATGDGSGYTF.

This clonotype was counted many times. The V and J genes are TRBV10-3 and TRBJ1-6, with D possibly TRBD1 on 5 matching bases. The CDR3 spans 14 residues. V was trimmed by 6 bases and J by 2 bases, leaving 8 bases between them. Germline loops: CDR1 ENHRY, CDR2 SYGVKD. CDR3 protein: CAISSTAYNSPLHF. CDR3 DNA: TGTGCCATCAGCTCGACAGCCTATAATTCACCCCTCCACTTT.

The table lists this clonotype with many counts. The CDR3 sequence: CASSPPGGWNTQYF. The CDR3 DNA is TGTGCCAGCAGTCCCCCCGGCGGGTGGAATACGCAGTATTTT. The chain links TRBV27 to TRBJ2-3, with D tentatively TRBD2 (5 bases). V lost 5 bases and J lost 7, with 16 bases in between. The CDR3 loop spans 14 amino acids. Germline loops: CDR1 MNHEY, CDR2 SMNVEV (reference sequence).

The chain employs TRBV7-9 and TRBJ2-5, with TRBD2 matching 8 bases. Germline-derived CDR1 and CDR2 are SEHNR and FQNEAQ (reference sequence). The CDR3 is 17 amino acids. Trimming took 2 bases from V and 5 from J; bases not matched to a gene: 13. The CDR3 nucleotides are TGTGCCAGCAGCTTAAGGCGGATTAGCGGGATGGGGGAGACCCAGTACTTC. Protein sequence: CASSLRRISGMGETQYF.

This clonotype was picked up one time. V is TRBV20-1 and J is TRBJ2-5; D tentatively fits TRBD1 or TRBD2 (5 bases each). There are 16 residues in the CDR3. Trimming removed 5 bases at V and 5 bases at J, with 24 bases between. Germline CDR1 is DFQATT and CDR2 is SNEGSKA (reference sequence). This CDR3 is CSARDDRQVMEETQYF. The CDR3 DNA sequence: TGCAGTGCTCGGGACGATCGCCAAGTAATGGAGGAGACCCAGTACTTC.

This clonotype was detected ten times or more. V usage is TRBV6-1 and J usage is TRBJ1-1; D gene uncertain. Germline V CDR1 and CDR2: MNHNS, SASEGT. The CDR3 has 13 amino acids. V was trimmed by 7 bases and J by 7 bases, leaving 16 bases between them. For the CDR3, the DNA is TGTGCCAGCACCCAAGGGTTAGGATTTGAAGCTTTCTTT. Protein product: CASTQGLGFEAFF.

Only a few counts were recorded for this clonotype. This rearrangement joins TRBV25-1 to TRBJ1-1; D gene uncertain. Looked up from germline, CDR1 is MGHDK and CDR2 is SYGVNS. This CDR3 is built from 15 residues. Trimming removed 2 bases at V and 5 bases at J, with 15 bases between. The CDR3 bases are TGTGCCAGCAGTGAACATCGGGGTATTGGGACTGAAGCTTTCTTT. This gives the protein CASSEHRGIGTEAFF.

The chain employs TRBV2 and TRBJ2-3; D is possibly TRBD1 or TRBD2 (5 bases each). This CDR3 comprises 16 residues. The V end lost 4 bases, the J end lost 2 bases, and 16 bases lay between the germline ends. The germline V gene has CDR1 SNHLY and CDR2 FYNNEI. The CDR3 bases are TGTGCCAGCAGTGGAGGACACTGGAGGACCACAGATACGCAGTATTTT. It translates to CASSGGHWRTTDTQYF.

This clonotype turned up a few times. Germline is not matched at one junction end, which may reflect a read error. The chain uses TRBV5-8 and TRBJ2-5, with D maybe TRBD2 (5 bases). The CDR3 length is 14 residues. Germline CDR1 reads SGHTS; CDR2 reads YDEGEE. The CDR3: CASTRKGLWEIQYF. The CDR3 DNA reads TGTGCCAGCACCAGAAAGGGTCTTTGGGAGATCCAGTACTTC.

The V call is TRBV6-4, the J call TRBJ2-1, with TRBD2 matching over 8 bases. The CDR3 runs 12 residues. V lost 8 bases, J lost 14 bases, and 11 bases stayed unmatched. In germline, CDR1 is MRHNA, CDR2 SNTAGT. CDR3 region: CASQTHGTSEFF. The CDR3 nucleotides read TGTGCCAGCCAGACCCACGGGACTAGTGAGTTCTTC.

This clonotype was found many times. The rearrangement uses TRBV28 and TRBJ1-1; perhaps TRBD1 as D (6 bases). The CDR3 runs 15 residues. Germline lookup yields CDR1 MDHEN and CDR2 SYDVKM. V lost 4 bases and J lost 0, with 12 bases in between. The DNA for the CDR3 is TGTGCCAGCAGTTCCTCCTGGGACATGAACACTGAAGCTTTCTTT. Translating it yields CASSSSWDMNTEAFF.

This clonotype has only a few counts. The V gene is TRBV5-5, the J gene TRBJ1-1, with unresolved D. The V and J ends lost 4 bases and 11 bases respectively, with 21 bases between them. This CDR3 contains 14 residues. The germline gives CDR1 SGHKS, CDR2 YYEKEE (reference sequence). CDR3 bases: TGTGCCAGCAGCCCAACCTGGAGGATTGTGGCGGCTTTCTTT. Its protein is CASSPTWRIVAAFF.

This clonotype was detected a few times. A much bigger clone sits one base away, suggesting this may be a read error. The chain links TRBV6-1 to TRBJ2-7; D unresolved. CDR3 size: 13 residues. In germline, CDR1 is MNHNS, CDR2 SASEGT. For the CDR3, the DNA is TGTACCAGCAGCGATCCAGGCAACTACGAGCAGTACTTC. Amino acids: CTSSDPGNYEQYF.

The chain carries TRBV5-6 and TRBJ2-7; 8 positions match TRBD1. The V gene end was trimmed by 4 bases and the J gene end by 2 bases; junction bases not matched to a gene: 8. In germline, CDR1 is SGHDT, CDR2 YYEEEE. This CDR3 comprises 15 residues. This CDR3 is CASSPLGDRTYEQYF. The DNA for the CDR3 is TGTGCCAGCAGCCCCCTGGGGGACAGGACCTACGAGCAGTACTTC.